The rows below give T cell receptor beta chains drawn from one sample of a study of PD-1 blockade in mismatch repair-deficient tumors. Using immunoSEQ multiplex PCR, the repertoire was profiled, and TCRdb retains in-frame clones only, with some absent. The sample shows 95,000 to 150,000 clones, roughly nine tenths of them seen only once. The sequences come from peripheral blood, collected 44 weeks after starting pembrolizumab. Every receptor here comes from an adult with mismatch repair-deficient cancer. Both conserved end residues are part of each CDR3. The D gene is left open where the match is weak. Not every row has a clone size; where given, it reads once, few, many or a size class.

v_call: TRBV4-2; j_call: TRBJ1-2; d_call: -; clone_size: -; cdr3_nt: TGTGCCAGCAGCCACAATCTACCCCGGGACCGATGGAACTATGGCTACACCTTC; cdr3_aa: CASSHNLPRDRWNYGYTF
v_call: TRBV5-6; j_call: TRBJ2-7; d_call: TRBD1; clone_size: few; cdr3_nt: TGTGCCAGCAGCTCCCCGGGACAGGGGGCCTACGAGCAGTACTTC; cdr3_aa: CASSSPGQGAYEQYF
v_call: TRBV5-4; j_call: TRBJ2-7; d_call: -; clone_size: -; cdr3_nt: TGTGCCAGCGCAATAGCGGATTCCTACGAGCAGTACTTC; cdr3_aa: CASAIADSYEQYF
v_call: TRBV7-9; j_call: TRBJ2-7; d_call: TRBD2; clone_size: -; cdr3_nt: TGTGCCAGCAGCGTCGCGGGAGAGCACGAGCAGTACTTC; cdr3_aa: CASSVAGEHEQYF
v_call: TRBV19; j_call: TRBJ2-7; d_call: -; clone_size: once; cdr3_nt: TGTGCCAGTAGTATAGCGGAGGGACCCTACGAGCAGTACTTC; cdr3_aa: CASSIAEGPYEQYF
v_call: TRBV11-2; j_call: TRBJ2-7; d_call: TRBD1; clone_size: once; cdr3_nt: TGTGCCAGCAGCCCCGGACAGGGCACCTACGAGCAGTACTTC; cdr3_aa: CASSPGQGTYEQYF
v_call: TRBV7-8; j_call: TRBJ2-4; d_call: -; clone_size: -; cdr3_nt: TGTGCCAGCAGCTCCCCGAGAGGGACCAAAAACATTCAGTACTTC; cdr3_aa: CASSSPRGTKNIQYF
v_call: TRBV13; j_call: TRBJ2-3; d_call: -; clone_size: -; cdr3_nt: TGTGCCAGCAGCTTCGGTCTAGATACGCAGTATTTT; cdr3_aa: CASSFGLDTQYF
v_call: TRBV7-9; j_call: TRBJ2-5; d_call: -; clone_size: -; cdr3_nt: TGTGCCAGCTCAAGCGGACAGCCCCAAGAGACCCAGTACTTC; cdr3_aa: CASSSGQPQETQYF
v_call: TRBV9; j_call: TRBJ1-3; d_call: -; clone_size: few; cdr3_nt: TGTGCCAGCAGCAATACGCAGGGTCACACCATATATTTT; cdr3_aa: CASSNTQGHTIYF
v_call: TRBV27; j_call: TRBJ1-1; d_call: TRBD1; clone_size: -; cdr3_nt: TGTGCCAGCAGTTTATACGGGACAGGGACAGTGAACACTGAAGCTTTCTTT; cdr3_aa: CASSLYGTGTVNTEAFF
v_call: TRBV28; j_call: TRBJ2-1; d_call: -; clone_size: -; cdr3_nt: TGTGCCAGCCACAGGGAGGATTACAATGAGCAGTTCTTC; cdr3_aa: CASHREDYNEQFF
v_call: TRBV6-5; j_call: TRBJ2-6; d_call: -; clone_size: -; cdr3_nt: -; cdr3_aa: CASSSSTGSGANVLTF
v_call: TRBV6-5; j_call: TRBJ2-5; d_call: -; clone_size: -; cdr3_nt: TGTGCCAGCAGTCCAGGGGTGAACCAAGAGACCCAGTACTTC; cdr3_aa: CASSPGVNQETQYF
v_call: TRBV28; j_call: TRBJ1-2; d_call: TRBD1; clone_size: -; cdr3_nt: TGTGCCAGCAGCCCGGGACAGGGCTATGGCTACACCTTC; cdr3_aa: CASSPGQGYGYTF
v_call: TRBV4-3; j_call: TRBJ2-1; d_call: -; clone_size: -; cdr3_nt: TGCGCCAGCAGCCAAGACGGCGGGACCTCCTACAATGAGCAGTTCTTC; cdr3_aa: CASSQDGGTSYNEQFF
v_call: TRBV29-1; j_call: TRBJ2-5; d_call: -; clone_size: -; cdr3_nt: TGCAGCGTTGAAAGTAGGGGGGGGATCGGAGAGACCCAGTACTTC; cdr3_aa: CSVESRGGIGETQYF
v_call: TRBV6-1; j_call: TRBJ2-7; d_call: TRBD2; clone_size: -; cdr3_nt: TGTGCCAGCAGTGACAGGGTGGGCGGGAGCTCGGGCGAGCAGTACTTC; cdr3_aa: CASSDRVGGSSGEQYF
v_call: TRBV5-1; j_call: TRBJ2-7; d_call: -; clone_size: once; cdr3_nt: TGCGCCAGCAGTTTAAGGGCTCAGGGTTTAGTGGTTGAAGAGCAGTACTTC; cdr3_aa: CASSLRAQGLVVEEQYF
v_call: TRBV4-2; j_call: TRBJ2-1; d_call: TRBD2; clone_size: -; cdr3_nt: TGTGCCAGCAGCCAAGAATCCCCAGCGGGAGGGCCTGGGGATGAGCAGTTCTTC; cdr3_aa: CASSQESPAGGPGDEQFF
v_call: TRBV10-3; j_call: TRBJ1-2; d_call: -; clone_size: -; cdr3_nt: TGTGCCATCAGTGAGTCGGGGGGCCAAGGCTACACCTTC; cdr3_aa: CAISESGGQGYTF
v_call: TRBV28; j_call: TRBJ1-3; d_call: -; clone_size: -; cdr3_nt: TGTGCCAGCAGCCGGACGTCCGCCTCTGGAAACACCATATATTTT; cdr3_aa: CASSRTSASGNTIYF
v_call: TRBV7-9; j_call: TRBJ1-5; d_call: -; clone_size: -; cdr3_nt: TGTGCCAGCAGCTTCCCCAATCAGCCCCAGCATTTT; cdr3_aa: CASSFPNQPQHF
v_call: TRBV4-3; j_call: TRBJ2-3; d_call: -; clone_size: -; cdr3_nt: TGCGCCAGCAGCCAAGAAGGACAGCCCCGGGGCACAGATACGCAGTATTTT; cdr3_aa: CASSQEGQPRGTDTQYF
v_call: TRBV30; j_call: TRBJ2-3; d_call: -; clone_size: -; cdr3_nt: TGTGCCTGGAGTGTACTGGTGATTACAGATACGCAGTATTTT; cdr3_aa: CAWSVLVITDTQYF
v_call: TRBV4-1; j_call: TRBJ2-1; d_call: TRBD2; clone_size: -; cdr3_nt: TGCGCCAGCAGCCAGTTGTCTGGCGGGAGTCACTTGAATTACAATGAGCAGTTCTTC; cdr3_aa: CASSQLSGGSHLNYNEQFF
v_call: TRBV5-4; j_call: TRBJ2-7; d_call: TRBD2; clone_size: -; cdr3_nt: TGTGCCAGCAGCCTCCGCAGGGAGCTAGCGGTCTACGAGCAGTACTTC; cdr3_aa: CASSLRRELAVYEQYF
v_call: TRBV7-2; j_call: TRBJ2-3; d_call: -; clone_size: few; cdr3_nt: TGTGCCAGCAGCTATGGAGGGCCGGCTTCGGATACGCAGTATTTT; cdr3_aa: CASSYGGPASDTQYF
v_call: TRBV5-5; j_call: TRBJ1-5; d_call: -; clone_size: -; cdr3_nt: TGTGCCAGCAGCTTGGCGGTGACAGGCGCTTATAGCAATCAGCCCCAGCATTTT; cdr3_aa: CASSLAVTGAYSNQPQHF
v_call: TRBV5-1; j_call: TRBJ2-1; d_call: TRBD1; clone_size: -; cdr3_nt: TGCGCCAGCAGCTTCGATTTGGGCAGGGGGTTGGGTGAGCAGTTCTTC; cdr3_aa: CASSFDLGRGLGEQFF
v_call: TRBV7-9; j_call: TRBJ2-2; d_call: -; clone_size: -; cdr3_nt: TGTGCCAGCAGCTTAGTCGGGGTCTCGAACACCGGGGAGCTGTTTTTT; cdr3_aa: CASSLVGVSNTGELFF
v_call: TRBV4-1; j_call: TRBJ1-2; d_call: -; clone_size: -; cdr3_nt: TGCGCCAGCAGCCAAAAGGCCGTGGGGTTCGATGGCTACACCTTC; cdr3_aa: CASSQKAVGFDGYTF
v_call: TRBV5-1; j_call: TRBJ2-2; d_call: -; clone_size: -; cdr3_nt: TGCGCCAGCAGCTTGGCCCGGAGCCCCGGGGAGCTGTTTTTT; cdr3_aa: CASSLARSPGELFF
v_call: TRBV5-1; j_call: TRBJ2-3; d_call: -; clone_size: -; cdr3_nt: TGCGCCAGCAGCTTAAGACGGGGACGGGATACGCAGTATTTT; cdr3_aa: CASSLRRGRDTQYF
v_call: TRBV4-1; j_call: TRBJ2-7; d_call: TRBD2; clone_size: few; cdr3_nt: TGCGCCAGCAGCCGCGGGACTAGCGGCGAGTCCTACGAGCAGTACTTC; cdr3_aa: CASSRGTSGESYEQYF
v_call: TRBV7-2; j_call: TRBJ1-1; d_call: -; clone_size: -; cdr3_nt: TGTGCCAGCAGCTTAGTTCAGGGAGGCACTGAAGCTTTCTTT; cdr3_aa: CASSLVQGGTEAFF
v_call: TRBV4-3; j_call: TRBJ2-7; d_call: -; clone_size: -; cdr3_nt: TGCGCCAGCAGCCAAGGTACAGCTAGCTCCTACGAGCAGTACTTC; cdr3_aa: CASSQGTASSYEQYF
v_call: TRBV7-9; j_call: TRBJ2-2; d_call: -; clone_size: -; cdr3_nt: TGTGCCAGCAGCCCGTTCGCGAACACCGGGGAGCTGTTTTTT; cdr3_aa: CASSPFANTGELFF
v_call: TRBV6-5; j_call: TRBJ2-2; d_call: TRBD1; clone_size: once; cdr3_nt: TGTGCCAGCAGCCACCGGGACAGGGCTCCCGGGGAGCTGTTTTTT; cdr3_aa: CASSHRDRAPGELFF
v_call: TRBV7-3; j_call: TRBJ1-2; d_call: -; clone_size: -; cdr3_nt: TGTGCCAGCAGCTCCGGCCCGGGAGAGGGGGGCAGGTCTTTCGCCTTC; cdr3_aa: CASSSGPGEGGRSFAF
v_call: TRBV13; j_call: TRBJ2-5; d_call: -; clone_size: -; cdr3_nt: TGTGCCAGCAGCTTAGGCCCAGGGTTGTACCAAGAGACCCAGTACTTC; cdr3_aa: CASSLGPGLYQETQYF
v_call: TRBV4-1; j_call: TRBJ2-6; d_call: -; clone_size: -; cdr3_nt: TGCGCCAGCAGCCAAGTGGGGGGATTCTCTGGGGCCAACGTCCTGACTTTC; cdr3_aa: CASSQVGGFSGANVLTF
v_call: TRBV7-6; j_call: TRBJ1-2; d_call: -; clone_size: -; cdr3_nt: TGTGCCAGCAGCTTAGCGCCGGAGGGAGGAATCGGCGAGGCATATGGCTACACCTTC; cdr3_aa: CASSLAPEGGIGEAYGYTF
v_call: TRBV7-8; j_call: TRBJ2-7; d_call: -; clone_size: -; cdr3_nt: TGTGCCAGCAGCTCATCCCCCACTACCTACGAGCAGTACTTC; cdr3_aa: CASSSSPTTYEQYF
v_call: TRBV4-2; j_call: TRBJ2-3; d_call: TRBD1; clone_size: -; cdr3_nt: TGTGCCAGCAGCCAAGTTGGAAGGGGGCAGTGGGATACGCAGTATTTT; cdr3_aa: CASSQVGRGQWDTQYF
v_call: TRBV28; j_call: TRBJ2-7; d_call: -; clone_size: once; cdr3_nt: TGTGCCAGCAGCCCCCTGGGGGCAGAGCGGGTCTACGAGCAGTACTTC; cdr3_aa: CASSPLGAERVYEQYF
v_call: TRBV6-5; j_call: TRBJ2-1; d_call: -; clone_size: -; cdr3_nt: TGTGCCAGCAGTCCCCGGGGCTCCTACAATGAGCAGTTCTTC; cdr3_aa: CASSPRGSYNEQFF
v_call: TRBV21-1; j_call: TRBJ1-5; d_call: -; clone_size: -; cdr3_nt: TGTGCCAGCAGCAAAATAAAGAGAAGGTATCAGCCCCAGCATTTT; cdr3_aa: CASSKIKRRYQPQHF
v_call: TRBV5-4; j_call: TRBJ2-3; d_call: TRBD2; clone_size: once; cdr3_nt: TGTGCCAGCAGCCCCAAATCCCTAGCGGGACAAGGCACAGATACGCAGTATTTT; cdr3_aa: CASSPKSLAGQGTDTQYF
v_call: TRBV12-5; j_call: TRBJ2-3; d_call: -; clone_size: -; cdr3_nt: TGTGCTAGTGGTCGGGGACCGATTGGCGCAGATACGCAGTATTTT; cdr3_aa: CASGRGPIGADTQYF